The subject of this entry is one T cell receptor (beta chain). The sample is drawn from a study of blood T cell repertoires in COVID-19. About the research overall: Samples came from the United States, Italy and Spain, spanning acute and convalescent COVID-19.

Per the original methods: Amplification of reference gene primers provided the estimated nucleated cell counts. Some clones are missing from TCRdb's copy, which holds only in-frame ones; the method was immunoSEQ multiplex PCR. That table is the source of V, J and clone size, and D and trimming were worked out from the DNA. The sample lists tens of thousands of clones, around 85% seen once, with 12% in the top ten. The CDR3 loop spans 14 amino acids. Germline CDR1 and CDR2: SGDLS and YYNGEE. V lost 1 base and J lost 1, with 5 bases in between. The origin of this receptor is a human donor in a cohort sampled during active COVID-19. Specimen: peripheral blood. The genes are TRBV9 and TRBJ2-2; tentative D call: TRBD1 (5 bases). Here the CDR3 reads CASSVTGNTGELFF. For the CDR3, the DNA is TGTGCCAGCAGCGTAACAGGGAACACCGGGGAGCTGTTTTTT.